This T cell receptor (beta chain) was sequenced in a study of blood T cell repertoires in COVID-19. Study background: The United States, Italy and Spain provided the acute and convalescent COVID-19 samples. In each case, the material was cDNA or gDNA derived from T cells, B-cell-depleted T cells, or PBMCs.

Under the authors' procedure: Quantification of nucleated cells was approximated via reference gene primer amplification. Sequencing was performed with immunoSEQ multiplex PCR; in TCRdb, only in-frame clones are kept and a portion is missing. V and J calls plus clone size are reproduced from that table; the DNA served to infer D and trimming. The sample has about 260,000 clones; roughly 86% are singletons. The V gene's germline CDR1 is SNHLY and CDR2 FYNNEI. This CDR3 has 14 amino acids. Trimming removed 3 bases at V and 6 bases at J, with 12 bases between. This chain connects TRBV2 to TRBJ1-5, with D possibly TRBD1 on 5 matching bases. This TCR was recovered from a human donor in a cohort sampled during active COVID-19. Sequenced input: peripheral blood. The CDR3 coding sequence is TGTGCCAGCAGTGAGGGCAGGGAACTTCAGCCCCAGCATTTT. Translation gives CASSEGRELQPQHF.